This T cell receptor beta chain was identified in a study of identical twins. Per the germline V gene, CDR1 is LNHNV and CDR2 is YYDKDF (reference sequence). V dropped 0 bases and J dropped 6 bases, with 9 bases sitting between them. This CDR3 has 13 amino acids. Concerning this clonotype: What it binds is unknown. Being one base from a much bigger clone, this may be a read error.

Notes on the study in general: In cord blood, abundant beta clonotypes had fewer insertions; memory showed no trend.

Template switching (which added a universal primer site) was used, and cDNA carried unique molecular identifiers. TCRdb itself ran the 5' RACE reads through MiXCR, one entry per CDR3 protein. The sample carries approximately 700,000 distinct CDR3 sequences, around 5.7% recorded once. The chain combines TRBV15 with TRBJ2-7; no clear D. The source material was naive T cells sorted from blood. The TCR originated in a man aged 18 to 29 in good health. The CDR3 reads CATSRDPGGEQYF. Here the CDR3 DNA reads TGTGCCACCAGCAGAGATCCAGGTGGCGAGCAGTACTTC.